This T cell receptor (beta chain) was found in a study of blood T cells in healthy people across ages. Background on the study: Every two T cells gave about one barcoded beta molecule via template switching.

In this sample, this clonotype turned up a few times. Antigen: not known. The people who gave samples were healthy Caucasians from Russia, aged about 6 to 95. Study-wide results and caveats: Any changes in expanded clonotypes were possibly confounded, as donor CMV status remained unknown.

Germline-derived CDR1 and CDR2 are DFQATT and SNEGSKA (reference sequence). The CDR3 has 14 residues. After removal of 7 bases from V and 7 bases from J, the junction contained 13 bases not matched to a gene. The second PCR ran about 6 to 12 cycles with a sample-barcoded 5' primer and J-beta primers. MiXCR, applied by TCRdb to the 5' RACE reads, yields one record per CDR3 protein. This table holds about 1.7 million distinct CDR3 sequences, 28% found once. The sample consisted of blood. The chain uses TRBV20-1 and TRBJ2-1, with 7 bases that match TRBD2. This TCR was sampled from a woman aged 25 to 39 in good health. The CDR3 loop reads CSVLPGGRVNEQFF. The DNA of the CDR3 is TGCAGTGTCCTCCCTGGTGGGAGGGTTAATGAGCAGTTCTTC.